This T cell receptor (beta chain) is from a study of blood T cell repertoires in COVID-19 (dated by TCRdb to 2020 to 2021). Turning to the overall study: Samples covering the acute and convalescent phases of COVID-19 were provided by collaborators in the United States, Italy and Spain. Nearly every sample came with metadata listing a de-identified subject ID, COVID-19 status, age in years and sex. Where available, HLA class I and class II types were taken from metadata supplied by the sample provider and were not determined by assay-based typing. The repertoires were made available in a free public database intended to serve as a resource for research on the immune response to SARS-CoV-2. The material from the prospective study consisted of cDNA or gDNA derived from T cells, B-cell-depleted T cells, or PBMCs. Samples came from the ongoing ImmuneRACE study (first 160 participants) plus 1,254 subjects from 6 global collaborators. The dataset comprised deeply sampled blood TCRbeta repertoires from subjects exposed to, actively infected with, or recovered from COVID-19. Results and caveats for the whole study, not just this receptor: The amount of clinical and demographic metadata varied by source and participant and was provided uncurated.

This clone came up a few times. The clone's antigen remains unknown. Base qualities are not provided; no much larger clone lies one nucleotide away. Each collaborating institution followed its own protocols to collect whole blood in K2EDTA tubes. For TCRbeta analysis, collaborator samples were shipped as frozen whole blood, as isolated PBMCs, or as DNA extracted from either sample type. CDR1 SGHRS and CDR2 YFSETQ were looked up in the germline V gene. The junction carries 20 bases between V and J, which are trimmed by 4 bases and 12 bases respectively. Measured from the cysteine to the phenylalanine, the CDR3 is 13 residues long. Only the CDR3 part of the read is kept: 39 bases, read in frame from the first base. The immunoSEQ Assay, a bias-controlled multiplex PCR, was used to amplify TCRbeta CDR3 regions from genomic DNA. Under the source paper's analysis protocol: Within the assay, amplification of reference gene primers was used to estimate how many nucleated cells each sample contained. To quantify the absolute abundance of each unique TCRbeta CDR3 rearrangement, sequence reads were collapsed and filtered. Productive Simpson clonality was computed per sample as the square root of Simpson's diversity index over productive rearrangements. TCRdb retrieved this table from immuneACCESS and kept in-frame rearrangements only. Not all clones are present; in checked studies, unresolved V genes account for under half, and no reason is known for the remainder. V, J and clone size derive from that table, while D and trimming were established from the DNA sequence. Across this sample there are 200,000 or so clones, with over 75% seen only once. Clones ranked in the top ten supply 5.1% of the sample.

The sequence came from a human donor in a cohort sampled during active COVID-19. What was sequenced was peripheral blood. This chain joins TRBV5-1 to TRBJ2-7, and TRBD2 may be the D gene, going by 6 matching bases. The CDR3 protein is CASSPWGRLALYF. The DNA sequence follows: TGCGCCAGCAGCCCTTGGGGTCGGCTAGCGCTGTACTTC.